One sample yielded the 2 T cell receptor beta chains listed below, sequenced in a study of post-analysis software for immune sequencing data. These receptors have no identified antigens. General study points: Controls showed lower frequencies than patients for roughly five TRBV segments, and TRBV5-6, TRBV5-1 and TRBV20-1 were among these.

Every TCR beta cDNA library bore unique molecular identifiers. Using its own MiXCR run on the PCR reads, TCRdb lists one record per CDR3 protein. The table has about 760,000 distinct CDR3 sequences, 25% to 30% seen once; the top ten hold 0.56%. The specimen sequenced was blood. All receptors come from a girl under 18 with multiple sclerosis.

The rearrangement joins TRBV4-3 to TRBJ1-2; no clear D gene. The V end was cut by 0 bases, the J end by 0 bases, with 11 bases between. The CDR3 runs to 16 residues. Germline loops: CDR1 LGHNA, CDR2 YSLEER. The CDR3 coding sequence is TGCGCCAGCAGCCAAGATGTACACCGAGCTAACTATGGCTACACCTTC. This codes for CASSQDVHRANYGYTF.

Only a few counts were recorded for this clonotype. The chain couples TRBV10-2 to TRBJ1-5, with D maybe TRBD1 (5 bases). Germline V gene lookup returns CDR1 WSHSY and CDR2 SAAADI. Deletions cut 0 bases from V and 4 bases from J, with 10 bases between. This CDR3 spans 15 amino acids. CDR3: CASSESGGANQPQHF. CDR3 DNA: TGCGCCAGCAGTGAGTCGGGAGGGGCGAATCAGCCCCAGCATTTT.